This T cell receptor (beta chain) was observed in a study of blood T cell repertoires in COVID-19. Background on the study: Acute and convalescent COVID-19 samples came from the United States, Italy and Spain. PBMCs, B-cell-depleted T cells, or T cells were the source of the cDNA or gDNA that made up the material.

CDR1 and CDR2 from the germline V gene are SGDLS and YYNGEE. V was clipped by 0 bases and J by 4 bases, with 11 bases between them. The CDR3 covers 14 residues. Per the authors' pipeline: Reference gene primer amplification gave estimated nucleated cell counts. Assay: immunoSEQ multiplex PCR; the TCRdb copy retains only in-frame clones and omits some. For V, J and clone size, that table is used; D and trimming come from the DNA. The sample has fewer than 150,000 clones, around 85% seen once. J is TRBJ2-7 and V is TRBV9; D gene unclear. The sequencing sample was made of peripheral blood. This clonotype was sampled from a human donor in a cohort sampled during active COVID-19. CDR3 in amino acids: CASSVGPELYEQYF. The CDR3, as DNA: TGTGCCAGCAGCGTAGGACCTGAACTATACGAGCAGTACTTC.